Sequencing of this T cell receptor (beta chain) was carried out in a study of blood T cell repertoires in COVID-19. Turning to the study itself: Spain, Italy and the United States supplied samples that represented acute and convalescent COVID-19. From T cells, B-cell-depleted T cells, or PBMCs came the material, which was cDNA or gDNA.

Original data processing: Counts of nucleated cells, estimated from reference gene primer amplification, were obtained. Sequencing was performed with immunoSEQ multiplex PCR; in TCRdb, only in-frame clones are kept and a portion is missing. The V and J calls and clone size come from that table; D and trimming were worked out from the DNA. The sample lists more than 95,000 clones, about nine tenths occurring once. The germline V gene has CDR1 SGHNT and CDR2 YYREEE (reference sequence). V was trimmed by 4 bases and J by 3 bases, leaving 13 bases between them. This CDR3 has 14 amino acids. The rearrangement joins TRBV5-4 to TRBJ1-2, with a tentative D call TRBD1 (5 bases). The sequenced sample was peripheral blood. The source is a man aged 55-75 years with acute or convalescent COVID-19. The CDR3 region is CASSPPAGDYGYTF. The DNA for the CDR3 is TGTGCCAGCAGCCCACCGGCGGGGGACTATGGCTACACCTTC. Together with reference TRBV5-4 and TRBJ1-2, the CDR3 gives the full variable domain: ETGVTQSPTHLIKTRGQQVTLRCSSQSGHNTVSWYQQALGQGPQFIFQYYREEENGRGNFPPRFSGLQFPNYSSELNVNALELDDSALYLCASSPPAGDYGYTFGSGTRLTVV.